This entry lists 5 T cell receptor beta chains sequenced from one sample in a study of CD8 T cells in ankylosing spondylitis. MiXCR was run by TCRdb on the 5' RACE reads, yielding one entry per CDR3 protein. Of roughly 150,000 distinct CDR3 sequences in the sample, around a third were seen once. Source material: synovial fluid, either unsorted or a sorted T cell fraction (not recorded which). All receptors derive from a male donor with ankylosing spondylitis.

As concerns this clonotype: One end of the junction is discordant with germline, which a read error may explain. The CDR3 sequence: CASSMTGFAFEVF. The CDR3 DNA reads as TGCGCCAGCAGCATGACAGGGTTTGCGTTTGAAGTGTTT. V is TRBV5-1 and J is TRBJ1-1, with TRBD1 matching over 7 bases. Germline lookup yields CDR1 SGHRS and CDR2 YFSETQ. The CDR3 has 13 residues.

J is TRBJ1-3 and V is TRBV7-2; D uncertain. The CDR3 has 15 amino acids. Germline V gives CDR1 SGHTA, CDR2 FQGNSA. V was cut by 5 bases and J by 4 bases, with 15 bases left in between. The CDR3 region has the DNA TGTGCCAGCAGCATAGGGCGCGGAACGGGAAACACCATATATTTT. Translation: CASSIGRGTGNTIYF.

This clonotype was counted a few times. The CDR3 sequence is CASSLRQGEAFF. The CDR3 coding sequence is TGTGCCAGCAGCCTAAGACAGGGCGAAGCTTTCTTT. The genes are TRBV6-5 and TRBJ1-1; 7 positions agree with TRBD1. After removal of 6 bases from V and 8 bases from J, the junction contained 6 bases not matched to a gene. In germline, CDR1 is MNHEY, CDR2 SVGAGI. This CDR3 comprises 12 residues.

The CDR3 nucleotides are TGCGCCAGCAGTGACTCCGACACCGTCCAGTACTTC. Translation gives CASSDSDTVQYF. This chain uses TRBV10-2 with TRBJ2-5; no clear D. The CDR3 covers 12 residues. V was shortened by 3 bases and J by 10 bases, with 12 bases between the two germline ends. Germline V gene data show CDR1 as WSHSY and CDR2 as SAAADI.

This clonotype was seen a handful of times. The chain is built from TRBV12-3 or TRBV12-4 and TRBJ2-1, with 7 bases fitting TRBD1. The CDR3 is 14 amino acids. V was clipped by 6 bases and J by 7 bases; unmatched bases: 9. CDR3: CASSYNDRVNEQFF. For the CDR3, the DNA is TGTGCCAGCAGCTACAACGACAGGGTGAATGAGCAGTTCTTC.